This T cell receptor (beta chain) came from a study of early T cells in non-severe SARS-CoV-2 infection. MiXCR, run by TCRdb on the 5' RACE reads, gives a single entry per CDR3 protein. The repertoire holds some 66,000 distinct CDR3 sequences, around 13% seen once, with 8% to 10% in the top ten. The germline V gene encodes CDR1 SGHTA and CDR2 FQGTGA. The CDR3 length is 15 residues. Trimming left V 4 bases short and J 6 bases short, with 16 bases between. This clonotype appeared many times. As yet, its antigen is unknown. General study points: VDJdb matching favored anti-spike CD8 responses, missing private and CD4 specificities.

This chain connects TRBV7-3 to TRBJ2-1; maybe TRBD1 (5 bases). The TCR sequence derives from an adult who was a healthcare worker with PCR-confirmed SARS-CoV-2 infection or an uninfected control (not recorded which). Material for sequencing was whole blood. For the CDR3, the DNA is TGTGCCAGCAGCTCGGGCAGGGTCATGAGCAATGAGCAGTTCTTC. Amino acid sequence: CASSSGRVMSNEQFF.